This T cell receptor beta chain came from a study of blood T cell repertoires in COVID-19. Germline V gene sequence: CDR1 KGHDR, CDR2 SFDVKD. J gave up 4 bases and V 2 bases, and 13 bases lay outside the gene matches. There are 18 residues in the CDR3. The protocol was immunoSEQ multiplex PCR, while the TCRdb copy is restricted to in-frame clones and leaves out a portion. The profile covers some 150,000 clones, with 85% to 90% appearing a single time and over 8% taken by the ten largest. J is TRBJ1-2 and V is TRBV24-1; TRBD1 agrees at 9 bases. The specimen sequenced was peripheral blood. This clonotype was obtained from a woman between 55 and 75 years old with acute or convalescent COVID-19. CDR3 loop: CATSDSGTGPTYSYGYTF. CDR3 in DNA: TGTGCCACCAGTGATTCTGGGACAGGGCCTACCTATTCCTATGGCTACACCTTC.